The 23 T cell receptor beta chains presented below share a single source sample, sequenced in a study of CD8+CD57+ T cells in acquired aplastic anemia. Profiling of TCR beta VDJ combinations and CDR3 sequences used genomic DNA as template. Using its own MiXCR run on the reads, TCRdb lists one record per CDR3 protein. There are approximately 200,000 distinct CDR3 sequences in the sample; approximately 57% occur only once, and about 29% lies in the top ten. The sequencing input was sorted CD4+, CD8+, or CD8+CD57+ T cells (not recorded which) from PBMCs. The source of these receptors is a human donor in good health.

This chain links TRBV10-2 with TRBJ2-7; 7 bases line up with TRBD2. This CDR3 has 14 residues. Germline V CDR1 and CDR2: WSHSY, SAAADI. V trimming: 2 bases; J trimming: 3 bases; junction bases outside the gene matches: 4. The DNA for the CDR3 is TGCGCCAGCAGTGAGGGGGGGGTGGACTACGAGCAGTACTTC. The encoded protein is CASSEGGVDYEQYF.

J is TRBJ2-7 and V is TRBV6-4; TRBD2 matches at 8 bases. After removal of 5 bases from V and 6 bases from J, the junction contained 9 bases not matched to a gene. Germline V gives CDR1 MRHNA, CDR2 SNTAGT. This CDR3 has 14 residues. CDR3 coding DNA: TGTGCCAGCAGTCTAGACGGGGGGGCCGTCGAGCAGTACTTC. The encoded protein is CASSLDGGAVEQYF.

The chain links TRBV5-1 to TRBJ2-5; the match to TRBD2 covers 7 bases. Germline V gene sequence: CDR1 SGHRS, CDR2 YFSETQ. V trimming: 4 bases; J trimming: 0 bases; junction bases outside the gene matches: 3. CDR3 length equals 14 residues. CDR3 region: CASSGGDYQETQYF. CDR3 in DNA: TGCGCCAGCAGCGGGGGGGACTACCAAGAGACCCAGTACTTC.

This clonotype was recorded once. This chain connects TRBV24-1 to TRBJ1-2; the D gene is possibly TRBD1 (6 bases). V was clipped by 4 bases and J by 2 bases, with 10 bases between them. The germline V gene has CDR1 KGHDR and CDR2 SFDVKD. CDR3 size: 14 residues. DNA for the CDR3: TGTGCCACCAGTGACTGGACAGTAAACTATGGCTACACCTTC. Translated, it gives CATSDWTVNYGYTF.

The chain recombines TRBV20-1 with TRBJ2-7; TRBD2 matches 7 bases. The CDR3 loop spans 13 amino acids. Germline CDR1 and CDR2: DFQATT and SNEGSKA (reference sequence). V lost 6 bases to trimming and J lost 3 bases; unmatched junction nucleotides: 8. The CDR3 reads CSAATGGSYEQYF. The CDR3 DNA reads TGCAGTGCCGCGACGGGAGGCAGCTACGAGCAGTACTTC.

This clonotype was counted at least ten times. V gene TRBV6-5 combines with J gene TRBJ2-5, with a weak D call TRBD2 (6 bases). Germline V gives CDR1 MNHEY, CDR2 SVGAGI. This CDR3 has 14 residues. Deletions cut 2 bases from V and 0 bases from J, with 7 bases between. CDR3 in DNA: TGTGCCAGCAGTTACCCGGGGGACCAAGAGACCCAGTACTTC. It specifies CASSYPGDQETQYF.

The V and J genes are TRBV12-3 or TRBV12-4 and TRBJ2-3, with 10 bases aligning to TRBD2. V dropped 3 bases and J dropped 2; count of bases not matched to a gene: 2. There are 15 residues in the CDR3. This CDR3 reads CASSFGLAVTDTQYF. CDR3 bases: TGTGCCAGCAGTTTTGGACTAGCGGTCACAGATACGCAGTATTTT.

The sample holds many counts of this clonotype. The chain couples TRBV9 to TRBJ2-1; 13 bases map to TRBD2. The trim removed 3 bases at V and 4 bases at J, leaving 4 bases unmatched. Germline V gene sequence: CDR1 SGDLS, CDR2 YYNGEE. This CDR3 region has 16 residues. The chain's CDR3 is CASSAGLAGVYNEQFF. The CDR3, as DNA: TGTGCCAGCAGCGCAGGACTAGCGGGGGTATACAATGAGCAGTTCTTC.

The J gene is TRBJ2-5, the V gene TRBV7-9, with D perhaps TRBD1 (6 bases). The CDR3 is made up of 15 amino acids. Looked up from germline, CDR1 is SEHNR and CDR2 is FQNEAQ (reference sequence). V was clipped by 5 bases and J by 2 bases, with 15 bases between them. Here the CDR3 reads CASSQQGRLQETQYF. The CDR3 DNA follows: TGTGCCAGCAGCCAACAGGGCCGTCTACAAGAGACCCAGTACTTC.

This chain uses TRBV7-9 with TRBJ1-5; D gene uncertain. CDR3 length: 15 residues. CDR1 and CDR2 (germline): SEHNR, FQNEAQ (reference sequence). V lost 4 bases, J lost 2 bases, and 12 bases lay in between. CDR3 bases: TGTGCCAGCAGCTCACGAGATGGAGGCAATCAGCCCCAGCATTTT. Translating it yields CASSSRDGGNQPQHF.

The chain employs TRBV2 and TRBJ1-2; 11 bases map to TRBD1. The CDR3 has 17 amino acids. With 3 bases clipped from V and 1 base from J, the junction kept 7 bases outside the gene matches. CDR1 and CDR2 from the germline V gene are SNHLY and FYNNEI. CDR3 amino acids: CASSDGGQGALNYGYTF. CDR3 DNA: TGTGCCAGCAGTGACGGTGGACAGGGGGCGCTTAACTATGGCTACACCTTC.

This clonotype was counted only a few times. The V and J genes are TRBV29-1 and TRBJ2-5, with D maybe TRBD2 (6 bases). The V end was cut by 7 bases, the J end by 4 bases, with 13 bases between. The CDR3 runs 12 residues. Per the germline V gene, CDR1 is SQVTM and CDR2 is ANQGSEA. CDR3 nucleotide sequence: TGCAGCGCCCTGACTAGTGGAGAGACCCAGTACTTC. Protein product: CSALTSGETQYF. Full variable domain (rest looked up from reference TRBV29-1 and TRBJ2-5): SAVISQKPSRDICQRGTSLTIQCQVDSQVTMMFWYRQQPGQSLTLIATANQGSEATYESGFVIDKFPISRPNLTFSTLTVSNMSPEDSSIYLCSALTSGETQYFGPGTRLLVL.

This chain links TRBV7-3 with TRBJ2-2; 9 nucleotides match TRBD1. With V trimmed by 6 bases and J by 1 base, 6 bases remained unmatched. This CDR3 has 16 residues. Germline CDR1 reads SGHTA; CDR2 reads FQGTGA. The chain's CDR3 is CASSQGTGRNTGELFF. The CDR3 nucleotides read TGTGCCAGCAGTCAGGGGACAGGGAGGAACACCGGGGAGCTGTTTTTT.

The CDR3 loop reads CSARTSLSYEQYF. The CDR3 nucleotides read TGCAGTGCTCGGACTAGTCTATCCTACGAGCAGTACTTC. The chain recombines TRBV20-1 with TRBJ2-7, with 7 bases aligning to TRBD2. This CDR3 has 13 amino acids. V lost 5 bases, J lost 1 base, and 5 bases stayed unmatched. Germline V gives CDR1 DFQATT, CDR2 SNEGSKA (reference sequence).

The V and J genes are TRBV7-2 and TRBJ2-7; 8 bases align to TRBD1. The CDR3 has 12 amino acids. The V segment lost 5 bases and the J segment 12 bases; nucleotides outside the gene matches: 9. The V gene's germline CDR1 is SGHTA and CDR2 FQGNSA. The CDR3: CASSRYTGTGYF. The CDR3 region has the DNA TGTGCCAGCAGCCGGTACACCGGGACAGGGTACTTC. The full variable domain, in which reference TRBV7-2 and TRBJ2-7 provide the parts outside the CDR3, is GAGVSQSPSNKVTEKGKDVELRCDPISGHTALYWYRQSLGQGLEFLIYFQGNSAPDKSGLPSDRFSAERTGGSVSTLTIQRTQQEDSAVYLCASSRYTGTGYFGPGTRLTVT.

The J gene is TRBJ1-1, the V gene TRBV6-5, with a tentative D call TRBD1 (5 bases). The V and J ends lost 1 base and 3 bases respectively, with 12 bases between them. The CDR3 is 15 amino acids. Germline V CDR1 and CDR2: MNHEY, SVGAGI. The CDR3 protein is CASSYFQGSDTEAFF. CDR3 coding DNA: TGTGCCAGCAGTTACTTTCAGGGTTCGGACACTGAAGCTTTCTTT.

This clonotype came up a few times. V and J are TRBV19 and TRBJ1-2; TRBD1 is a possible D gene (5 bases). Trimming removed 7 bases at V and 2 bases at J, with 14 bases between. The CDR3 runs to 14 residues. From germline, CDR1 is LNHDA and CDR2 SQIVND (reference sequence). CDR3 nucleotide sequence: TGTGCCAGTACCCCGGGGCAGAACAACTATGGCTACACCTTC. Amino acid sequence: CASTPGQNNYGYTF.

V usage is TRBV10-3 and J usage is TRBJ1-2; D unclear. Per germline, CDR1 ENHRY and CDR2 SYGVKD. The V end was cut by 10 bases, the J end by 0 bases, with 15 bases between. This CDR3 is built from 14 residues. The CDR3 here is CASTERGPNYGYTF. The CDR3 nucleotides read TGTGCCAGTACCGAACGCGGACCTAACTATGGCTACACCTTC.

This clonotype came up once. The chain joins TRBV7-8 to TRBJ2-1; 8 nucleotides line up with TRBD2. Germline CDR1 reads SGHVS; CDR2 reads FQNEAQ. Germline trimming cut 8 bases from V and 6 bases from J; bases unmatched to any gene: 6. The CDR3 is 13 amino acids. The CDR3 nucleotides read TGTGCCAGCGGGACGGGGGGGGGCAATGAGCAGTTCTTC. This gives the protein CASGTGGGNEQFF.

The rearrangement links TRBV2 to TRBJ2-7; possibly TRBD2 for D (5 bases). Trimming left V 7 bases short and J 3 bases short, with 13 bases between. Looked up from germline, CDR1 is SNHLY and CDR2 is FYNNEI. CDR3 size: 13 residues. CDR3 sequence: CASKLDGNYEQYF. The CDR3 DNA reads TGTGCCAGCAAGCTCGACGGGAACTACGAGCAGTACTTC.

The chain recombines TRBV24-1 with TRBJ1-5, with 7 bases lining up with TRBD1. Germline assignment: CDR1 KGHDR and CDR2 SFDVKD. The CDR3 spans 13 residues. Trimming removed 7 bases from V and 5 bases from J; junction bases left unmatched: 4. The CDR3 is CATRGDRDQPQHF. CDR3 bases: TGTGCCACCAGGGGTGACAGGGATCAGCCCCAGCATTTT.

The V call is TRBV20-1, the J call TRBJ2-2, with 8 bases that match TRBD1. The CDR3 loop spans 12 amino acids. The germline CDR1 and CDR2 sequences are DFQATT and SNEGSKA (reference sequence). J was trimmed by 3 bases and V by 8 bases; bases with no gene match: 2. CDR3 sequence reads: CSQGAHTGELFF. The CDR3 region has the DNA TGCAGTCAGGGGGCTCACACCGGGGAGCTGTTTTTT.

The CDR3 DNA follows: TGTGCCACCAGCAGAGAGGACCCGGGGGCAGGTCAGCCCCAGCATTTT. This codes for CATSREDPGAGQPQHF. The chain employs TRBV15 and TRBJ1-5, with a possible D match to TRBD1 (6 bases). The V and J ends lost 0 bases and 6 bases respectively, with 15 bases between them. Germline V gene lookup returns CDR1 LNHNV and CDR2 YYDKDF (reference sequence). This CDR3 comprises 16 residues.